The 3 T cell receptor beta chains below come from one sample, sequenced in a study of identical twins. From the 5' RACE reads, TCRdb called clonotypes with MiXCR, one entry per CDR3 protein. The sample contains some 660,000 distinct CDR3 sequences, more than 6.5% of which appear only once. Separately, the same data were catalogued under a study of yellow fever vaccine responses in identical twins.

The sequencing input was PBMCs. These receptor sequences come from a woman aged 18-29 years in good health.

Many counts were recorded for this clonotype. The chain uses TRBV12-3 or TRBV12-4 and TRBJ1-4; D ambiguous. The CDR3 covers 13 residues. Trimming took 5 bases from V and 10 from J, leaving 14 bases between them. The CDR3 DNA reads TGTGCCAGCAGTCCGTGGTTCCCTGGAAAACTGTTTTTT. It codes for CASSPWFPGKLFF.

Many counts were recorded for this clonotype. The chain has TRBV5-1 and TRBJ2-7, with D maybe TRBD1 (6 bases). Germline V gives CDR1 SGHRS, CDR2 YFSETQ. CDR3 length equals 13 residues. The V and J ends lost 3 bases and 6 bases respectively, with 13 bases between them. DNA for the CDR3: TGCGCCAGCAGCTCTGACAACAGGGTCGAGCAGTACTTC. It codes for CASSSDNRVEQYF.

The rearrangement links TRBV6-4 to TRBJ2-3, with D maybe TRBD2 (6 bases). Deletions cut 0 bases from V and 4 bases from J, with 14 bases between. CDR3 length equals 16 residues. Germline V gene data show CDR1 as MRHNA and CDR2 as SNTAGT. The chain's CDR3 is CASSDSGGVGPDTQYF. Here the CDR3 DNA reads TGTGCCAGCAGTGACTCGGGGGGTGTGGGCCCAGATACGCAGTATTTT.